This T cell receptor beta chain was identified during a study of blood T cells in healthy people across ages. Study-wide points: Diversity of TCR beta per million T cells declined in a roughly linear way with age.

Per-sample yields of isolated PBMCs were at least 6.5 million. In regard to this clonotype: What it recognizes is unknown.

It was with a sample-barcoded 5' primer and a J-beta primer mix that a second PCR of roughly 6 to 11 cycles was run. Each CDR3 protein gets one entry after TCRdb re-called the 5' RACE reads with MiXCR. The sample records roughly 1.6 million distinct CDR3 sequences, about 32% being singletons. Sequencing input: blood. The clonotype originates from a woman in her twenties or thirties in good health.

CDR3 DNA sequence: TGTGCCACCTACGACTTTTCGCGGCGGTATACGCAGTATTTT. Encoded protein: CATYDFSRRYTQYF. This chain joins TRBV10-3 and TRBJ2-3; D remains unclear. Germline CDR1 is ENHRY and CDR2 is SYGVKD. Trimming stripped 10 bases from V and 7 bases from J, with 21 bases between. This CDR3 spans 14 amino acids.